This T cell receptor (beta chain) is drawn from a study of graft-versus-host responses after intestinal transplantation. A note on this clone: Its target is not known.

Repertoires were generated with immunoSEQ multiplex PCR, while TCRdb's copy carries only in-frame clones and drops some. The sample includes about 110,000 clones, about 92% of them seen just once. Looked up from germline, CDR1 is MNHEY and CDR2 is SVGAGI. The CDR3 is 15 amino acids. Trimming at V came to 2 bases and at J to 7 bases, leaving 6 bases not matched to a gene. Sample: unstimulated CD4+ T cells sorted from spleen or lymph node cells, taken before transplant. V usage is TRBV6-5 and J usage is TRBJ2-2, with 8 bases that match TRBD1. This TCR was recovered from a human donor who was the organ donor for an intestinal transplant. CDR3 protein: CASSYRTGTGGELFF. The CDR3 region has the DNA TGTGCCAGCAGTTACAGGACAGGGACCGGCGGGGAGCTGTTTTTT.